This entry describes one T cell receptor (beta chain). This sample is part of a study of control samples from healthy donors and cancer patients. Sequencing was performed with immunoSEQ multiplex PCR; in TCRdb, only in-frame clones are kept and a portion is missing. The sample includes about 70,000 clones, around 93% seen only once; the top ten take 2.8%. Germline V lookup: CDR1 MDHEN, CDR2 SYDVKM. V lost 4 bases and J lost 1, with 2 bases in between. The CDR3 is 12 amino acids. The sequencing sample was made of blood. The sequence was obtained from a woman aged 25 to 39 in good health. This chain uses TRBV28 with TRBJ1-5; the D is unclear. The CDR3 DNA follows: TGTGCCAGCAGTTGGAGCAATCAGCCCCAGCATTTT. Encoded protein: CASSWSNQPQHF.